Shown below are 26 T cell receptor beta chains from a single sample sequenced in a study of blood T cell repertoires in COVID-19. Sequencing used immunoSEQ multiplex PCR; TCRdb keeps in-frame clones, though not all of them. The sample has approximately 210,000 clones; 82% are singletons. The sample consisted of PBMCs or T cells enriched from blood (not recorded which). The receptors come from a man in his forties who had recovered from COVID-19.

The chain couples TRBV7-2 to TRBJ2-1, with 8 bases aligning to TRBD2. V dropped 7 bases and J dropped 9; count of bases not matched to a gene: 8. The CDR3 contains 13 residues. Germline assignment: CDR1 SGHTA and CDR2 FQGNSA. CDR3 DNA sequence: TGTGCCAGCAAACGGCGGGAGGTCCGTGAGCAGTTCTTC. As protein: CASKRREVREQFF.

This chain uses TRBV7-3 with TRBJ2-1, with D possibly being TRBD2 (6 bases). The V gene lost 6 bases and the J gene lost 0 bases, with 15 bases spanning the gap. Germline V CDR1 and CDR2: SGHTA, FQGTGA. There are 16 residues in the CDR3. CDR3: CASSLRAGSSYNEQFF. CDR3 coding DNA: TGTGCCAGCAGTCTACGAGCCGGGAGCTCCTACAATGAGCAGTTCTTC.

The rearrangement joins TRBV7-8 to TRBJ1-5; the D gene is possibly TRBD1 (6 bases). Trimming removed 6 bases at V and 4 bases at J, with 10 bases between. This CDR3 region has 13 residues. CDR1 is SGHVS and CDR2 is FQNEAQ in the germline V gene. CDR3 sequence: CASRQGLNQPQHF. The CDR3 coding sequence is TGTGCCAGCAGACAGGGCCTTAATCAGCCCCAGCATTTT.

This chain uses TRBV11-3 with TRBJ2-3; TRBD2 matches 14 bases. The germline gives CDR1 SGHNT, CDR2 YENEEA. After removal of 4 bases from V and 6 bases from J, the junction contained 3 bases not matched to a gene. This CDR3 is 15 amino acids long. DNA for the CDR3: TGTGCCAGCAGCTCGGGACTAGCGGGAGCGGATACGCAGTATTTT. It codes for CASSSGLAGADTQYF.

The chain couples TRBV5-1 to TRBJ2-5; TRBD1 agrees at 8 bases. CDR1 is SGHRS, CDR2 YFSETQ, per germline. The CDR3 is 14 residues long. The trim removed 6 bases at V and 5 bases at J, leaving 9 bases unmatched. CDR3 in DNA: TGCGCCAGCACCTCCCAGGGGGCTTTGGAGACCCAGTACTTC. Residues: CASTSQGALETQYF.

The chain is built from TRBV11-2 and TRBJ2-7; TRBD2 is a possible D gene (7 bases). This CDR3 has 14 amino acids. The germline V gene encodes CDR1 SGHAT and CDR2 FQNNGV. The V and J ends lost 5 bases and 4 bases respectively, with 15 bases between them. CDR3 sequence (DNA): TGTGCCAGCAGCGGACAGCTAGCGGCGTACGAGCAGTACGTC. It translates to CASSGQLAAYEQYV.

This chain connects TRBV7-6 to TRBJ2-5; 7 nucleotides line up with TRBD2. CDR1 and CDR2 (germline): SGHVS, FNYEAQ. This CDR3 has 15 amino acids. Trimming removed 9 bases from V and 2 bases from J; junction bases left unmatched: 12. CDR3 sequence: CASHQTSGEQETQYF. Written as DNA, the CDR3 is TGTGCCAGTCACCAAACCAGCGGGGAGCAAGAGACCCAGTACTTC. Looking up the rest from reference TRBV7-6 and TRBJ2-5 gives the full variable domain: GAGVSQSPRYKVTKRGQDVALRCDPISGHVSLYWYRQALGQGPEFLTYFNYEAQQDKSGLPNDRFSAERPEGSISTLTIQRTEQRDSAMYRCASHQTSGEQETQYFGPGTRLLVL.

The rearrangement joins TRBV4-3 to TRBJ1-3, with 9 bases lining up with TRBD1. The junction had 3 bases not matched to a gene; V was cut back by 1 base and J by 2 bases. Germline-derived CDR1 and CDR2 are LGHNA and YSLEER. The CDR3 runs 16 residues. The CDR3 DNA reads TGCGCCAGCAGCCAAGGGGACAGGGTCGCTGGAAACACCATATATTTT. Its protein is CASSQGDRVAGNTIYF.

This clone has a single count. The same CDR3 can be traced to other DNA sequences in this sample. V gene TRBV6-1 combines with J gene TRBJ1-5; maybe TRBD1 (6 bases). V dropped 0 bases and J dropped 1 base, with 10 bases sitting between them. The CDR3 runs to 16 residues. Germline assignment: CDR1 MNHNS and CDR2 SASEGT. Here the CDR3 reads CASSEAPGQSNQPQHF. The CDR3, as DNA: TGTGCCAGCAGTGAAGCTCCCGGACAGAGCAATCAGCCCCAGCATTTT.

This clone was seen just once. The rearrangement links TRBV5-4 to TRBJ1-2; 7 bases match TRBD1. CDR1 SGHNT and CDR2 YYREEE come from the germline V gene (reference sequence). Germline trimming cut 4 bases from V and 8 bases from J; bases unmatched to any gene: 8. The CDR3 extends over 13 amino acids. CDR3 bases: TGTGCCAGCAGCCCCGGACAGGCCTACGGCTACACCTTC. Translated, it gives CASSPGQAYGYTF.

This clone was seen a handful of times. The V and J genes are TRBV7-9 and TRBJ1-2; 11 bases are a match to TRBD1. V gave up 0 bases and J gave up 9 bases; unmatched junction bases: 6. The CDR3 sequence is 15 residues long. CDR1 is SEHNR and CDR2 is FQNEAQ in the germline V gene (reference sequence). DNA for the CDR3: TGTGCCAGCAGCTTAGCAGGGACAGGGGGGAGTCGCTACACCTTC. It specifies CASSLAGTGGSRYTF.

This chain links TRBV5-1 with TRBJ2-3; D perhaps matches TRBD1 (7 bases). Deletions cut 3 bases from V and 3 bases from J, with 11 bases between. Germline loops: CDR1 SGHRS, CDR2 YFSETQ. CDR3 length equals 14 residues. The DNA for the CDR3 is TGCGCCAGCAGCTCACCAGGGGGGACAGATACGCAGTATTTT. Protein sequence: CASSSPGGTDTQYF.

The rearrangement uses TRBV7-5 and TRBJ2-3; the table assigns TRBD2, which was not confirmed against the DNA. TRBV7-5 is a listed pseudogene. The CDR3 has 15 residues. The CDR3 loop reads CARSPPSGRTDTQYF. In DNA form, the CDR3 reads TGTGCCAGAAGCCCCCCTAGCGGGAGAACAGATACGCAGTATTTT.

This sequence joins TRBV28 and TRBJ1-2; D ambiguous. Germline V gene lookup returns CDR1 MDHEN and CDR2 SYDVKM. The V and J ends lost 6 bases and 4 bases respectively, with 21 bases between them. The CDR3 length is 16 residues. The CDR3 nucleotides read TGTGCCAGCAGGGGCGGGTCGGCGCCCGGGAGCTATGGCTACACCTTC. Residues: CASRGGSAPGSYGYTF.

The chain employs TRBV5-1 and TRBJ1-2, with D maybe TRBD1 (5 bases). The CDR3 is made up of 14 amino acids. The V gene's germline CDR1 is SGHRS and CDR2 YFSETQ. V dropped 4 bases and J dropped 4 bases, with 14 bases sitting between them. As DNA, the CDR3 is TGCGCCAGCAGCGACAGCAAATCCTCCTATGGCTACACCTTC. Its protein product is CASSDSKSSYGYTF. Together with reference TRBV5-1 and TRBJ1-2, the CDR3 gives the full variable domain: KAGVTQTPRYLIKTRGQQVTLSCSPISGHRSVSWYQQTPGQGLQFLFEYFSETQRNKGNFPGRFSGRQFSNSRSEMNVSTLELGDSALYLCASSDSKSSYGYTFGSGTRLTVV.

This clone was seen a single time. V and J are TRBV18 and TRBJ1-2, with 8 bases lining up with TRBD1. The CDR3 contains 15 residues. V gave up 1 base and J gave up 6 bases; unmatched junction bases: 7. Per the germline V gene, CDR1 is KGHSH and CDR2 is LQKENI. For the CDR3, the DNA is TGTGCCAGCTCACCACAGGACAGGGTGGTGGATGGCTACACCTTC. As protein: CASSPQDRVVDGYTF.

The chain joins TRBV4-3 to TRBJ1-4; D unclear. CDR3 size: 16 residues. Germline V gives CDR1 LGHNA, CDR2 YSLEER. Deletions cut 0 bases from V and 0 bases from J, with 8 bases between. The DNA for the CDR3 is TGCGCCAGCAGCCAAGACCCGGGTACAACTAATGAAAAACTGTTTTTT. This encodes CASSQDPGTTNEKLFF.

The chain recombines TRBV12-5 with TRBJ2-1, with a possible D match to TRBD2 (6 bases). The CDR3 contains 13 residues. V was cut by 8 bases and J by 8 bases, with 16 bases left in between. The V gene's germline CDR1 is LGHNT and CDR2 FRNRAP. CDR3: CASSSGVRDEQFF. The CDR3 coding sequence is TGTGCTAGTTCCTCGGGGGTGAGGGATGAGCAGTTCTTC.

V usage is TRBV7-2 and J usage is TRBJ2-1; 9 positions match TRBD1. The germline V gene encodes CDR1 SGHTA and CDR2 FQGNSA. V was pared by 4 bases and J by 7 bases, with 11 bases of the junction left unmatched. The CDR3 spans 16 residues. The CDR3 spells CASSSLPGQGWNEQFF. The CDR3 DNA is TGTGCCAGCAGCTCCTTACCGGGACAGGGCTGGAATGAGCAGTTCTTC.

The chain couples TRBV6-1 to TRBJ1-4; a weak D match, TRBD1 (6 bases). Trimming shortened V by 2 bases and J by 13 bases, and 14 bases separated the two germline ends. Germline V gives CDR1 MNHNS, CDR2 SASEGT. The length of the CDR3 is 13 residues. The CDR3 DNA follows: TGTGCCAGCAGTGAACGGACAGCCCCGGGACTGTTTTTT. It yields the protein CASSERTAPGLFF.

V is TRBV5-1 and J is TRBJ2-7; TRBD2 agrees at 9 bases. Germline lookup yields CDR1 SGHRS and CDR2 YFSETQ. V was pared by 4 bases and J by 0 bases, with 8 bases of the junction left unmatched. This CDR3 has 16 residues. This CDR3 is CASSPVTSGTSYEQYF. The DNA of the CDR3 is TGCGCCAGCAGCCCTGTGACTAGCGGAACCTCCTACGAGCAGTACTTC.

The chain couples TRBV12-3 or TRBV12-4 to TRBJ1-2; no definite D call. V lost 0 bases to trimming and J lost 1 base, with 3 bases between them. The CDR3 has 13 amino acids. The CDR3 sequence: CASSLANNYGYTF. The CDR3 nucleotides are TGTGCCAGCAGTTTAGCCAATAACTATGGCTACACCTTC.

The V call is TRBV4-2, the J call TRBJ1-2; tentative D call: TRBD1 (5 bases). The germline V gene encodes CDR1 LGHNA and CDR2 YNFKEQ. The CDR3 covers 14 residues. V was trimmed by 3 bases and J by 8 bases, leaving 16 bases between them. The CDR3 bases are TGTGCCAGCAGCCACTCTACCCTAACAGGCGGCTACACCTTC. Encoded protein: CASSHSTLTGGYTF.

Concerning this clone: This CDR3 is also generated by other DNA sequences in the sample. This chain links TRBV6-5 with TRBJ1-1, with 10 bases that match TRBD1. The CDR3 contains 15 residues. With V trimmed by 0 bases and J by 5 bases, 3 bases remained unmatched. Germline CDR1 MNHEY, CDR2 SVGAGI. CDR3 nucleotide sequence: TGTGCCAGCAGTTACTCCCGGACAGGGGGAACTGAAGCTTTCTTT. This sequence encodes CASSYSRTGGTEAFF.

This chain links TRBV27 with TRBJ2-7, with a tentative D call TRBD2 (5 bases). Germline loops: CDR1 MNHEY, CDR2 SMNVEV (reference sequence). The CDR3 length is 15 residues. V was trimmed by 4 bases and J by 6 bases, leaving 19 bases between them. CDR3 amino acids: CASSSRGRSSGEQYF. In nucleotides, the CDR3 is TGTGCCAGCAGTTCTCGGGGTCGGAGTTCGGGCGAGCAGTACTTC.

This clone was seen only a few times. This chain joins TRBV14 and TRBJ1-6; D remains ambiguous. Germline CDR1 and CDR2: SGHDN and FVKESK. V was clipped by 3 bases and J by 7 bases, with 7 bases between them. CDR3 length: 13 amino acids. CDR3 nucleotides: TGTGCCAGCAGCCACAACACGAATTCACCCCTCCACTTT. Translating gives CASSHNTNSPLHF.